The 2 T cell receptor beta chains listed next were all sequenced from one sample in a study of blood T cell repertoires in COVID-19. Data came from immunoSEQ multiplex PCR; TCRdb stores just in-frame clones and leaves some out. The data show roughly 56,000 clones, with 89% seen just once and around 20% held by the top ten. Sequencing used peripheral blood. All receptors come from a human donor in a cohort sampled during active COVID-19.

J is TRBJ1-5 and V is TRBV3-1 (or the pseudogene TRBV3-2); tentatively, D is TRBD1 (5 bases). There are 14 residues in the CDR3. Deletions cut 3 bases from V and 0 bases from J, with 6 bases between. Germline V gene data show CDR1 as LGHDT and CDR2 as YNNKEL (reference sequence). The CDR3 DNA reads TGTGCCAGCAGCCATACAGGTAGCAATCAGCCCCAGCATTTT. Residues: CASSHTGSNQPQHF.

The chain links TRBV27 to TRBJ1-1; 11 nucleotides agree with TRBD1. The V and J ends lost 3 bases and 5 bases, in that order; junction bases with no gene match: 11. Germline CDR1 is MNHEY and CDR2 is SMNVEV (reference sequence). This CDR3 comprises 17 residues. The DNA of the CDR3 is TGTGCCAGCAGTTTTGGACAGGGGGCGAGTGTTGCAACTGAAGCTTTCTTT. This encodes CASSFGQGASVATEAFF.